This T cell receptor beta chain originates from a study of T cells in localized non-small cell lung cancer. Study results and caveats: Elevated blood T cell density was associated with longer overall survival. Sequence data derive from only one tumor region, so heterogeneity remains possible. Appearances in adjacent lung were noted for a median roughly 58 of the top 100 tumor clones. Adjacent uninvolved lung had the highest clonality, suggesting focused antigen responses.

About this clone: Its cognate antigen is unknown.

Profiled with immunoSEQ multiplex PCR; TCRdb holds only in-frame clones, not every one. The sample consists of about 40,000 clones, 86% of them appearing once. The length of the CDR3 is 15 residues. From germline, CDR1 is LGHNA and CDR2 YSLEER. V shed 0 bases and J shed 1 base, with 10 bases lying between them. The chain couples TRBV4-3 to TRBJ2-7; no firm D call. This specimen was peripheral blood, taken before any cancer treatment. This receptor was taken from a man between 35 and 75 years old with stage I lung adenocarcinoma. Here the CDR3 reads CASSQDFGGSYEQYF. The CDR3 coding sequence is TGCGCCAGCAGCCAAGATTTTGGCGGATCCTACGAGCAGTACTTC.